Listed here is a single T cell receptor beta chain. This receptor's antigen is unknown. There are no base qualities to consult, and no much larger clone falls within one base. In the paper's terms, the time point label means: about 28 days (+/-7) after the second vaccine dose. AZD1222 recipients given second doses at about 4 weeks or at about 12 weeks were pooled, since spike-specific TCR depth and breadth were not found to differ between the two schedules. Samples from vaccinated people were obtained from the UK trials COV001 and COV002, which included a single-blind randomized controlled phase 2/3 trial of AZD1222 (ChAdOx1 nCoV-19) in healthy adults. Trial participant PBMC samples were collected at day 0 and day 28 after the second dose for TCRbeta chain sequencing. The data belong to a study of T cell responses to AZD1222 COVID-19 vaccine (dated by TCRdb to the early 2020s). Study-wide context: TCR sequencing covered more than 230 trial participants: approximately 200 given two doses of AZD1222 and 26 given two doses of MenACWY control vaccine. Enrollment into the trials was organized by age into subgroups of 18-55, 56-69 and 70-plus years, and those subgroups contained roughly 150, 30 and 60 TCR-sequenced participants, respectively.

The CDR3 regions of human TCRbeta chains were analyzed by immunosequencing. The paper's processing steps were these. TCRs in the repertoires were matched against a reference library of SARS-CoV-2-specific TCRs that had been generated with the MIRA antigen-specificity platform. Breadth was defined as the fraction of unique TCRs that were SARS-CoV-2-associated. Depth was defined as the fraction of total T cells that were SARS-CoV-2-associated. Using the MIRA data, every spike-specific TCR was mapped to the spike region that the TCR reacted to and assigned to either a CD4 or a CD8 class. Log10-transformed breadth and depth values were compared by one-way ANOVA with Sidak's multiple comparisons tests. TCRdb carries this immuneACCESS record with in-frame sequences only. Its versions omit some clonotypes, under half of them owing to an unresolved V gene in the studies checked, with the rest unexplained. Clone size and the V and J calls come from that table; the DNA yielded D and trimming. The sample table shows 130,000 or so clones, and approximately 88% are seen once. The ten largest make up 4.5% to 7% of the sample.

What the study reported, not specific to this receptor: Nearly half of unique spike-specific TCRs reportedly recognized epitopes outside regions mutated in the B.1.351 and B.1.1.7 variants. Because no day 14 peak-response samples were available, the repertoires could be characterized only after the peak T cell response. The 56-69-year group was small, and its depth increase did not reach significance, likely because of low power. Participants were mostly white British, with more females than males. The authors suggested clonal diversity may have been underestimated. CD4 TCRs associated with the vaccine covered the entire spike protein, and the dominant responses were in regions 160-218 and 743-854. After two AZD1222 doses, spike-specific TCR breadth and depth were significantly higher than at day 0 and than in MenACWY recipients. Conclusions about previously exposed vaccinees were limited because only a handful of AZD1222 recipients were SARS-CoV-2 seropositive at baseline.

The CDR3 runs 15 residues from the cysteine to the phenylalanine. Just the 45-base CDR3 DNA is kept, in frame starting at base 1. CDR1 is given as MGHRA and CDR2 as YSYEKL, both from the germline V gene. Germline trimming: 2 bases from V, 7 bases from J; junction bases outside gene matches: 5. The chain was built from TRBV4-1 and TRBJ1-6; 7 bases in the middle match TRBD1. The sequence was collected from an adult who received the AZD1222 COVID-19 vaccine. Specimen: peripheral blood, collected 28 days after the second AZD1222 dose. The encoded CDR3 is CASSQTRTGNSPLHF. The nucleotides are TGCGCCAGCAGCCAAACAAGGACAGGCAATTCACCCCTCCACTTT.